One TCR beta chain is described in this entry. The data derive from a study of blood T cell repertoires in COVID-19. About the study: The United States, Italy and Spain were the sources of the acute and convalescent COVID-19 samples. From T cells, B-cell-depleted T cells, or PBMCs came the material, which was cDNA or gDNA.

The CDR3 has 15 residues. Germline lookup yields CDR1 MDHEN and CDR2 SYDVKM. Trimming left V 3 bases short and J 4 bases short, with 13 bases between. Seattle enrolled patients during active infection and tracked them longitudinally. Per the study methods: Reference gene primer amplification gave nucleated cell count estimates. Produced via immunoSEQ multiplex PCR; TCRdb's table is partial and in-frame only. The V and J calls and clone size are taken from that table; D and trimming were inferred from the DNA. This table has some 300,000 clones, about 90% appearing once. The genes are TRBV28 and TRBJ2-4, with a tentative D call TRBD2 (6 bases). Sequencing was performed on peripheral blood. The sequence came from a woman aged 40 to 50 with COVID-19, enrolled during active disease. The CDR3 here is CASSFSGVLKNIQYF. The CDR3 coding sequence is TGTGCCAGCAGTTTTTCGGGGGTACTTAAAAACATTCAGTACTTC.